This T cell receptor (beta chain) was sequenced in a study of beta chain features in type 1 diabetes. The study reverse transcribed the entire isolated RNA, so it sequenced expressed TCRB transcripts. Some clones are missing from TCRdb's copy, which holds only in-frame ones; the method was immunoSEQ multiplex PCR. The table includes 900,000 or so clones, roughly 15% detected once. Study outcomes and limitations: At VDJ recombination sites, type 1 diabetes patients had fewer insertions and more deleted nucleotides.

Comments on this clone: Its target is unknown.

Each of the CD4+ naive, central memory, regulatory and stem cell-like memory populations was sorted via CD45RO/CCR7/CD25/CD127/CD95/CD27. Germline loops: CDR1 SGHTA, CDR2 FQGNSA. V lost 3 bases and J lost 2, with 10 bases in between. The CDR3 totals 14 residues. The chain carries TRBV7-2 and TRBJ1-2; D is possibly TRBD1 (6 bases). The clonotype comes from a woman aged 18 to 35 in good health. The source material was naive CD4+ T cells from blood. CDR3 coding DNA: TGTGCCAGCAGCTTTTCTGGGACAAACTATGGCTACACCTTC. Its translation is CASSFSGTNYGYTF.